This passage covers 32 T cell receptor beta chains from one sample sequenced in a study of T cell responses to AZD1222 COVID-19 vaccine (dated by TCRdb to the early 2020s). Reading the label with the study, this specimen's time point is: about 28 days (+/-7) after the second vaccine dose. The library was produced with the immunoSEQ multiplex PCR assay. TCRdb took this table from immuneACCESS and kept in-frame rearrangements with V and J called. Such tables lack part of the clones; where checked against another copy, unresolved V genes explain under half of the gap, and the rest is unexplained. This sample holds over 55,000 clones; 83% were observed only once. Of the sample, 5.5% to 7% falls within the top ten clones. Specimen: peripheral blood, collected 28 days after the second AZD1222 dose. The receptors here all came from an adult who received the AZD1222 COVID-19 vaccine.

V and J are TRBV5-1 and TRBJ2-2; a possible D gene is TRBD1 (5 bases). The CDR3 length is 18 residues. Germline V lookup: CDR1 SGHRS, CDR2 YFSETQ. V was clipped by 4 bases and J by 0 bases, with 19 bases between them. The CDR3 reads CASSPRAREPANTGELFF. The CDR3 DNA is TGCGCCAGCAGCCCTAGGGCCAGGGAACCCGCGAACACCGGGGAGCTGTTTTTT.

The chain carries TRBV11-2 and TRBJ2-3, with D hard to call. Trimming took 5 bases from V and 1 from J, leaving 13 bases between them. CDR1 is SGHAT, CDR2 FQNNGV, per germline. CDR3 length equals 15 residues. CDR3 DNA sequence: TGTGCCAGCAGCCGGCCGGGCTCTGGCACAGATACGCAGTATTTT. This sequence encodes CASSRPGSGTDTQYF.

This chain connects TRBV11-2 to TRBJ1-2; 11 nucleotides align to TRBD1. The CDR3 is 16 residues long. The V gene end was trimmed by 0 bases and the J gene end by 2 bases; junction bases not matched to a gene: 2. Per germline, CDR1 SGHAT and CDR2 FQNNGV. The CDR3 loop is CASSLEGQGANYGYTF. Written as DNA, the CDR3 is TGTGCCAGCAGCTTAGAAGGACAGGGGGCAAACTATGGCTACACCTTC.

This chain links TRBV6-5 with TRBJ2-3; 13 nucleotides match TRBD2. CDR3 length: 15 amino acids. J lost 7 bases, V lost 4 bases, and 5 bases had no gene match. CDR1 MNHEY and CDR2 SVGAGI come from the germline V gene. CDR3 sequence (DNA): TGTGCCAGCAGTTTGGGACTAGCGGGGAGTAATACGCAGTATTTT. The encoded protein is CASSLGLAGSNTQYF.

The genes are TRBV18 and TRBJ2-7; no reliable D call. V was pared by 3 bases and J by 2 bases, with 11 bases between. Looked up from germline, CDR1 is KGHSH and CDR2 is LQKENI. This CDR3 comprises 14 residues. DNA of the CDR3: TGTGCCAGCTCACCTTCCCCGGGTGCCTACGAGCAGTACTTC. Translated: CASSPSPGAYEQYF.

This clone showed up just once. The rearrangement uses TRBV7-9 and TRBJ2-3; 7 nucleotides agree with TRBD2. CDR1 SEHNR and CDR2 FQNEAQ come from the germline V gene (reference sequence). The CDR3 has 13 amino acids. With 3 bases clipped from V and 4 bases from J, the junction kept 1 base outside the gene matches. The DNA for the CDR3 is TGTGCCAGCAGCTTGGGGAGGGCAGATACGCAGTATTTT. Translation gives CASSLGRADTQYF.

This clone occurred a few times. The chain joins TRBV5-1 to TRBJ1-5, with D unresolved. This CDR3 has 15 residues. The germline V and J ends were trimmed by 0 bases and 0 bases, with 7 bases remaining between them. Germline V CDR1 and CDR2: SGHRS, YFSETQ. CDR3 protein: CASSLEGVSNQPQHF. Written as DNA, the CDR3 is TGCGCCAGCAGCTTGGAGGGAGTTAGCAATCAGCCCCAGCATTTT.

The CDR3 sequence is CASSHDRRKLFF. In DNA, the CDR3 is TGTGCCAGCAGTCACGACAGGCGAAAACTGTTTTTT. This chain uses TRBV6-5 with TRBJ1-4; weak D call: TRBD1 (6 bases). V shed 5 bases and J shed 10 bases, with 11 bases lying between them. Germline CDR1 MNHEY, CDR2 SVGAGI. This CDR3 spans 12 amino acids.

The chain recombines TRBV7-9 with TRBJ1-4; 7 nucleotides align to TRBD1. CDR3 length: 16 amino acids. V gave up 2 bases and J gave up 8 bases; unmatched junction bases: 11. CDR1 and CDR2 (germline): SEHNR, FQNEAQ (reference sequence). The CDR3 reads CASSLPATGLVEKLFF. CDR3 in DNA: TGTGCCAGCAGCTTACCCGCGACAGGGTTGGTAGAAAAACTGTTTTTT.

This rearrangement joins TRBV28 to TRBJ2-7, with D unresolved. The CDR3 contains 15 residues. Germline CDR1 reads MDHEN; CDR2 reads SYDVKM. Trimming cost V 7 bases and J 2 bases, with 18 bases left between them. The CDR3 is CASTESGFGTYEQYF. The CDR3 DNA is TGTGCCAGCACCGAGTCCGGGTTTGGGACCTACGAGCAGTACTTC.

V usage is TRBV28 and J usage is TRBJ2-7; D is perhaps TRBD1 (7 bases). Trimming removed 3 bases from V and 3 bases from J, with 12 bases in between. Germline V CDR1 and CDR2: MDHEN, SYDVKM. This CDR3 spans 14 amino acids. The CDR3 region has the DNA TGTGCCAGCAGTTTCCAGGGGGGCGGCTACGAGCAGTACTTC. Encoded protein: CASSFQGGGYEQYF.

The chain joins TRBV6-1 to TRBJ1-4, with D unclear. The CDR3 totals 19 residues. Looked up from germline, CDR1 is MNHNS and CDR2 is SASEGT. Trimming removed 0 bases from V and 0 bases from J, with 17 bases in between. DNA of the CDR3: TGTGCCAGCAGTGAAGCGTATTTCGGGAACATTGCAACTAATGAAAAACTGTTTTTT. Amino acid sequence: CASSEAYFGNIATNEKLFF.

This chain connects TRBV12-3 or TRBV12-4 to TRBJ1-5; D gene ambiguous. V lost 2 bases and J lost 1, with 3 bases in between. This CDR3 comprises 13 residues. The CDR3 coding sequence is TGTGCCAGCAGTTTAACGAGCAATCAGCCCCAGCATTTT. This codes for CASSLTSNQPQHF.

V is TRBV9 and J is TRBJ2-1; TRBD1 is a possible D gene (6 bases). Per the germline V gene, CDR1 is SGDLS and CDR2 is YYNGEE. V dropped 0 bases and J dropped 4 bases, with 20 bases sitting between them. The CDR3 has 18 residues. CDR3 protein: CASSVGGGPSWTYNEQFF. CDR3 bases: TGTGCCAGCAGCGTAGGTGGGGGCCCCTCTTGGACTTACAATGAGCAGTTCTTC.

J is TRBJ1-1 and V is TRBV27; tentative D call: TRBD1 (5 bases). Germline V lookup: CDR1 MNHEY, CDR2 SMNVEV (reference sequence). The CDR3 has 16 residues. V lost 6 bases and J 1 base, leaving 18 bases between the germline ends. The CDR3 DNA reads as TGTGCCAGCAGCCTGGGGCCATCGGCGGCGAACACTGAAGCTTTCTTT. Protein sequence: CASSLGPSAANTEAFF.

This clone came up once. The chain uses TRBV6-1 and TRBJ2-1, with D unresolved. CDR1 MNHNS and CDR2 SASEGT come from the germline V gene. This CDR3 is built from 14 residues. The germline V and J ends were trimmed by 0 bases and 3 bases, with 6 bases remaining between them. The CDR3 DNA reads TGTGCCAGCAGTGAAGCCAGCCTCTACAATGAGCAGTTCTTC. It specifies CASSEASLYNEQFF.

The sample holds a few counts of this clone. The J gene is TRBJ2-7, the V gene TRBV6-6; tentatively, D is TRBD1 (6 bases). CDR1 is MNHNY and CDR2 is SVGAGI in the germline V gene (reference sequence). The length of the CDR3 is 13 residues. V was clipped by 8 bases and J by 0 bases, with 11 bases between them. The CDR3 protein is CASGTGFSYEQYF. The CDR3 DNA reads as TGTGCCAGCGGTACAGGGTTCTCCTACGAGCAGTACTTC.

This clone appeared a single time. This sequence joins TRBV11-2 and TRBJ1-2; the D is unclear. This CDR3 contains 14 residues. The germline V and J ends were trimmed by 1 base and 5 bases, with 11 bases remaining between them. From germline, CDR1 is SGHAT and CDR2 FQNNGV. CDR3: CASSLAGQEYGYTF. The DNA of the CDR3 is TGTGCCAGCAGCTTAGCTGGGCAGGAATATGGCTACACCTTC.

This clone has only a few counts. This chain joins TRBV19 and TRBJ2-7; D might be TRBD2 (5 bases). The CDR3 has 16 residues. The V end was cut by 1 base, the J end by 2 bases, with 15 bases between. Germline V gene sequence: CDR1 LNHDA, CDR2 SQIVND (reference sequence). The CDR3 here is CASSIGGQRFTYEQYF. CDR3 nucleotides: TGTGCCAGTAGTATAGGCGGGCAGAGATTTACCTACGAGCAGTACTTC.

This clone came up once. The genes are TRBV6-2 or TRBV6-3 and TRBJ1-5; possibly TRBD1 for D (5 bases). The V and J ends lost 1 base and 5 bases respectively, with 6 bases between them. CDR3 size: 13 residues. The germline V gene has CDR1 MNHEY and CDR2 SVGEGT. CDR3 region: CASSYWDDQPQHF. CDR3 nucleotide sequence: TGTGCCAGCAGTTACTGGGACGATCAGCCCCAGCATTTT.

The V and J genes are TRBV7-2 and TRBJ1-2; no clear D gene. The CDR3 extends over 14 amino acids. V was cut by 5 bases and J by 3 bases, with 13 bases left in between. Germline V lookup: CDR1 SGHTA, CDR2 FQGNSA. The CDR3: CASSPWVIDYGYTF. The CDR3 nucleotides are TGTGCCAGCAGCCCCTGGGTTATAGACTATGGCTACACCTTC.

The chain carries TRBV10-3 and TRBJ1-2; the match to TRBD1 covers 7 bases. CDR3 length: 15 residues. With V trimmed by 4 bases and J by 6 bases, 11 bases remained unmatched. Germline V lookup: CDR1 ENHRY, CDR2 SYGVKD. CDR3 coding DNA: TGTGCCATCAGTGGCCGGGACAGCGGGAGAGATGGCTACACCTTC. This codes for CAISGRDSGRDGYTF.

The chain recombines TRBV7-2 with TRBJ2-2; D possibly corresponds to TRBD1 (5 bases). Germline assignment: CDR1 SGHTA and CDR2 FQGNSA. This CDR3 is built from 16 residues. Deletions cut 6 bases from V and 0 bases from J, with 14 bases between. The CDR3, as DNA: TGTGCCAGCAGTTTCGACAGTCCTTCGAACACCGGGGAGCTGTTTTTT. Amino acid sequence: CASSFDSPSNTGELFF. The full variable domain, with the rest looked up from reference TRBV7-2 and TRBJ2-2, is GAGVSQSPSNKVTEKGKDVELRCDPISGHTALYWYRQSLGQGLEFLIYFQGNSAPDKSGLPSDRFSAERTGGSVSTLTIQRTQQEDSAVYLCASSFDSPSNTGELFFGEGSRLTVL.

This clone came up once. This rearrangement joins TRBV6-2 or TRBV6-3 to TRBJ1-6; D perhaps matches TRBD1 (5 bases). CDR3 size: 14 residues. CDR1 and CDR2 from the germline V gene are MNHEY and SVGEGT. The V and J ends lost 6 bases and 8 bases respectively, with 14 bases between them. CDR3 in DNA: TGTGCCAGCAGCCGGGACCTCCAGGATTCACCCCTCCACTTT. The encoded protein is CASSRDLQDSPLHF.

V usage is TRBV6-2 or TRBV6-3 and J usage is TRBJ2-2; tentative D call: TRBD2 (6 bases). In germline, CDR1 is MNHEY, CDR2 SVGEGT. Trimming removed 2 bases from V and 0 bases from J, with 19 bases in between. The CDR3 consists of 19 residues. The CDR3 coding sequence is TGTGCCAGCAGTTACCCCACTGACCCGGGAGACCCGAACACCGGGGAGCTGTTTTTT. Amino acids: CASSYPTDPGDPNTGELFF.

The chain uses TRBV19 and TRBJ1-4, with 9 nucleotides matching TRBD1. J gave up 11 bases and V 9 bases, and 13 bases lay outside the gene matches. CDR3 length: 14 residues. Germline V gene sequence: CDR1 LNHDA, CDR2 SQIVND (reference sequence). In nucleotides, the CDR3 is TGTGCCAGCGACCCGGGACAGGGACCCAGGAAACTGTTTTTT. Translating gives CASDPGQGPRKLFF.

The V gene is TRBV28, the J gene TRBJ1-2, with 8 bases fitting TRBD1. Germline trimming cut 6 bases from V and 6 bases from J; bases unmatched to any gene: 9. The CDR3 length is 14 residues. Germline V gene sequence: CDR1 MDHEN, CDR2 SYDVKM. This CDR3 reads CASSLADRVDGYTF. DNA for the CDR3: TGTGCCAGCAGCCTCGCGGACAGGGTGGATGGCTACACCTTC.

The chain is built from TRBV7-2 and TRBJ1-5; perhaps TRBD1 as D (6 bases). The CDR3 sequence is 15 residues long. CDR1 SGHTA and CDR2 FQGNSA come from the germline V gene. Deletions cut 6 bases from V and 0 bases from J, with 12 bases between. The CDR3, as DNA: TGTGCCAGCAGAGAACAGGGTTATAGCAATCAGCCCCAGCATTTT. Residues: CASREQGYSNQPQHF.

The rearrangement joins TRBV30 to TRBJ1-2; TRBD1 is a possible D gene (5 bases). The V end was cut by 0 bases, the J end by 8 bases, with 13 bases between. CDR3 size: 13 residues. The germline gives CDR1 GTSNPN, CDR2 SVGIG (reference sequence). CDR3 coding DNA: TGTGCCTGGAGTGTAGGGCAGGGCGGAGGCTACACCTTC. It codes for CAWSVGQGGGYTF.

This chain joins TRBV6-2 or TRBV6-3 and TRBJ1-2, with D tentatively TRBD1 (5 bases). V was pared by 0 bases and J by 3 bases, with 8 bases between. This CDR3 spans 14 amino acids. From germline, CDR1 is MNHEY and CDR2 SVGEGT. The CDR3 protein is CASSYSRQYYGYTF. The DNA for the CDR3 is TGTGCCAGCAGTTACTCGAGACAGTACTATGGCTACACCTTC.

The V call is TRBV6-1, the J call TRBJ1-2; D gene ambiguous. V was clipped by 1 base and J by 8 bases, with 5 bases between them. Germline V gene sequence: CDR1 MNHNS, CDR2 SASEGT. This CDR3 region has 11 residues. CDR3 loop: CASSEVGGYTF. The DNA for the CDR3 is TGTGCCAGCAGTGAAGTTGGAGGCTACACCTTC.

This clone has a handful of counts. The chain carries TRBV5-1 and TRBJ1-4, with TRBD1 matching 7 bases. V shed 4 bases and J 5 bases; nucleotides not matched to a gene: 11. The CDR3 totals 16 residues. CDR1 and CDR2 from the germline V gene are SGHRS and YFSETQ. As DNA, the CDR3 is TGCGCCAGCAGCACACGACCGGGACAGAGAAATGAAAAACTGTTTTTT. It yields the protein CASSTRPGQRNEKLFF.